This T cell receptor (beta chain) was sequenced during a study of blood T cells in healthy people across ages. The use of a sample-barcoded 5' primer and a J-beta primer mix characterized a second PCR of 7 to 11 cycles. Tagging of each cDNA molecule was performed by a template-switch adaptor with 12 random nucleotides. A minimum of 3 million CDR3-containing paired-end reads was obtained for each sample. MiXCR was run by TCRdb on the 5' RACE reads, yielding one entry per CDR3 protein. Among approximately 900,000 distinct CDR3 sequences listed, under 35% were seen once. The study's findings and limits: Unknown donor CMV status possibly confounded expanded clonotype changes.

The CDR3 contains 15 residues. The germline gives CDR1 KGHDR, CDR2 SFDVKD. V was shortened by 5 bases and J by 1 base, with 12 bases between the two germline ends. This clonotype occurred a few times. Its antigen is currently unknown. The same sample was also studied in work on T cells of mothers and their children. That work contributes: Maternal samples each gave over 9 million TCR beta CDR3 reads, and child samples roughly 3 million each.

Sequenced input: blood. The sequence was obtained from a woman in her 40s in good health. The chain uses TRBV24-1 and TRBJ2-3, with D tentatively TRBD1 (5 bases). CDR3 bases: TGTGCCACCAGTGGAAGGGGCCTAGGCACAGATACGCAGTATTTT. Its translation: CATSGRGLGTDTQYF.